The 28 T cell receptor beta chains listed next were all sequenced from one sample in a study of regulatory T cells in long-lasting Graves disease. As to time point: newly diagnosed GD, antithyroid drugs for less than 3 months. RNA extracted from PBMCs served as the sequencing template. Combining iRepertoire HTBI primers with Arm-PCR of CDR3 regions, the authors built TCR beta libraries. One entry per CDR3 protein, called by TCRdb with MiXCR from the multiplex PCR reads. The table shows under 250,000 distinct CDR3 sequences, with 20% to 25% occurring only once. This specimen was peripheral blood mononuclear cells (PBMCs), taken at new diagnosis, from a patient treated with antithyroid drugs. The receptors were gathered from a female donor with Graves disease.

This clonotype was seen ten or more times. V is TRBV7-9 and J is TRBJ1-1, with D hard to call. CDR1 SEHNR and CDR2 FQNEAQ come from the germline V gene (reference sequence). The V gene lost 5 bases and the J gene lost 0 bases, with 16 bases spanning the gap. The CDR3 is 16 amino acids. As DNA, the CDR3 is TGTGCCAGCAGCGTCGGATTGGCGACCATGAACACTGAAGCTTTCTTT. As protein: CASSVGLATMNTEAFF.

V gene TRBV6-1 combines with J gene TRBJ2-5; the D gene is possibly TRBD2 (5 bases). Germline CDR1 reads MNHNS; CDR2 reads SASEGT. The V and J ends lost 7 bases and 1 base respectively, with 13 bases between them. The CDR3 has 14 residues. The CDR3 bases are TGTGCCAGCAATATGACTACTGTCCAAGAGACCCAGTACTTC. It translates to CASNMTTVQETQYF.

This clonotype was counted at least ten times. V is TRBV7-2 and J is TRBJ1-6; TRBD1 matches 9 bases. V dropped 1 base and J dropped 10; count of bases not matched to a gene: 5. The length of the CDR3 is 15 residues. Germline V gene sequence: CDR1 SGHTA, CDR2 FQGNSA. The CDR3 loop is CASSLDGTGSSPLHF. CDR3 bases: TGTGCCAGCAGCTTAGATGGGACAGGGTCATCACCCCTCCACTTT.

This chain links TRBV20-1 with TRBJ1-2, with D possibly matching TRBD1 (5 bases). Germline CDR1 is DFQATT and CDR2 is SNEGSKA (reference sequence). The germline V and J ends were trimmed by 4 bases and 7 bases, with 13 bases remaining between them. CDR3 size: 12 residues. CDR3 nucleotide sequence: TGCAGTGCTAATCAGGGAGCGGGTGGCTACACCTTC. Protein sequence: CSANQGAGGYTF.

This clonotype occurred many times. CDR3 region: CASSEGRGGTDTQYF. In DNA form, the CDR3 reads TGTGCCAGCAGCGAGGGGAGGGGGGGCACAGATACGCAGTATTTT. The V call is TRBV9, the J call TRBJ2-3; perhaps TRBD2 as D (7 bases). The CDR3 has 15 amino acids. In germline, CDR1 is SGDLS, CDR2 YYNGEE. The V gene lost 3 bases and the J gene lost 1 base, with 12 bases spanning the gap.

A few counts support this clonotype. Given a much more abundant clone one base away, this may be a read error. The chain joins TRBV6-5 to TRBJ2-7; D is ambiguous. Germline V lookup: CDR1 MNHEY, CDR2 SVGAGI. With 2 bases removed from V and 2 bases from J, the gap between germline ends came to 10 bases. The CDR3 spans 14 residues. Here the CDR3 reads CASSYMAAPYEQYF. The CDR3 bases are TGTGCCAGCAGTTACATGGCAGCTCCCTACGAGCAGTACTTC.

The rearrangement uses TRBV19 and TRBJ1-1; D gene unclear. Germline values: CDR1 LNHDA, CDR2 SQIVND (reference sequence). V gave up 4 bases and J gave up 5 bases, with 11 bases separating them. CDR3 size: 13 residues. CDR3 loop: CASSTVGGTEAFF. The CDR3 DNA reads TGTGCCAGTAGTACGGTGGGAGGGACTGAAGCTTTCTTT. Supplemented by reference TRBV19 and TRBJ1-1, the full variable domain reads DGGITQSPKYLFRKEGQNVTLSCEQNLNHDAMYWYRQDPGQGLRLIYYSQIVNDFQKGDIAEGYSVSREKKESFPLTVTSAQKNPTAFYLCASSTVGGTEAFFGQGTRLTVV.

V is TRBV6-1 and J is TRBJ1-6; 8 bases agree with TRBD1. V was clipped by 6 bases and J by 8 bases; unmatched bases: 3. The CDR3 is 13 residues long. CDR1 MNHNS and CDR2 SASEGT come from the germline V gene. The CDR3 bases are TGTGCCAGCAGCGACAGGGGCGATTCACCCCTCCACTTT. This sequence encodes CASSDRGDSPLHF.

This clonotype was found many times. The V and J genes are TRBV18 and TRBJ2-1; TRBD2 might be the D (5 bases). The CDR3 contains 15 residues. Per the germline V gene, CDR1 is KGHSH and CDR2 is LQKENI. Between the trimmed V and J ends, which lost 2 bases and 6 bases, there was a span of 14 bases. Here the CDR3 DNA reads TGTGCCAGCTCACCATTTAGCGCGGACCTCAATGAGCAGTTCTTC. This translates into CASSPFSADLNEQFF.

This clonotype was seen repeatedly, ten times or more. The chain combines TRBV20-1 with TRBJ2-1; 14 bases are shared with TRBD2. Per the germline V gene, CDR1 is DFQATT and CDR2 is SNEGSKA (reference sequence). This CDR3 is 14 amino acids long. The trim removed 1 base at V and 9 bases at J, leaving 2 bases unmatched. This CDR3 is CSARGGLAGVEQFF. The CDR3, as DNA: TGCAGTGCTAGAGGGGGACTAGCGGGAGTTGAGCAGTTCTTC.

The rearrangement joins TRBV25-1 to TRBJ2-7; 11 bases align to TRBD1. This CDR3 comprises 15 residues. Germline assignment: CDR1 MGHDK and CDR2 SYGVNS. The trim removed 4 bases at V and 5 bases at J, leaving 7 bases unmatched. The CDR3 region is CASSAPRGQGDEQYF. The DNA of the CDR3 is TGTGCCAGCAGTGCCCCGAGGGGACAGGGGGACGAGCAGTACTTC.

V and J are TRBV19 and TRBJ1-5; no definite D call. Deletions cut 4 bases from V and 3 bases from J, with 7 bases between. This CDR3 has 13 amino acids. Germline lookup yields CDR1 LNHDA and CDR2 SQIVND (reference sequence). The CDR3 sequence is CASSTETNQPQHF. The CDR3 DNA sequence: TGTGCCAGTAGTACAGAGACCAATCAGCCCCAGCATTTT.

The table lists this clonotype with many counts. The chain joins TRBV6-1 to TRBJ1-2, with D possibly TRBD1 on 6 matching bases. Germline CDR1 and CDR2: MNHNS and SASEGT. Deletions cut 6 bases from V and 5 bases from J, with 13 bases between. The CDR3 spans 13 residues. CDR3 region: CASRAQDSYGYTF. The CDR3, as DNA: TGTGCCAGCAGAGCCCAGGACAGTTATGGCTACACCTTC.

This clonotype was seen many times. The CDR3 sequence is CASSLMGFGETQYF. The CDR3 nucleotides read TGTGCCAGCAGCTTAATGGGTTTTGGGGAGACCCAGTACTTC. The chain employs TRBV7-3 and TRBJ2-5; D not resolved. CDR1 is SGHTA, CDR2 FQGTGA, per germline. CDR3 length: 14 amino acids. V was pared by 1 base and J by 5 bases, with 11 bases between.

This clonotype occurred many times. This chain uses TRBV7-6 with TRBJ1-1; D gene uncertain. CDR1 and CDR2 from the germline V gene are SGHVS and FNYEAQ. This CDR3 spans 13 amino acids. V was trimmed by 5 bases and J by 0 bases, leaving 7 bases between them. DNA for the CDR3: TGTGCCAGCAGCCGAATTCTGAACACTGAAGCTTTCTTT. Protein product: CASSRILNTEAFF.

The J gene is TRBJ1-4, the V gene TRBV7-9; possibly TRBD1 for D (6 bases). The germline CDR1 and CDR2 sequences are SEHNR and FQNEAQ (reference sequence). Trimming took 4 bases from V and 0 from J, leaving 24 bases between them. This CDR3 comprises 20 residues. CDR3 amino acids: CASSSIIWQGFHTTNEKLFF. Written as DNA, the CDR3 is TGTGCCAGCAGCTCCATAATCTGGCAGGGGTTCCACACAACTAATGAAAAACTGTTTTTT.

Notes on this clonotype: A much larger clone lies one base from this, so it may be a read error. This likely comes from a read error, as the CDR3 has no conserved phenylalanine or tryptophan at its end. The CDR3 protein is CASNIKRGNQPQHL. CDR3 DNA sequence: TGTGCCAGCAACATCAAGAGGGGGAATCAGCCCCAGCATCTT. The chain has TRBV6-1 and TRBJ1-5, with D perhaps TRBD1 (6 bases). Trimming stripped 7 bases from V and 4 bases from J, with 14 bases between. Germline CDR1 MNHNS, CDR2 SASEGT. This CDR3 comprises 14 residues.

The chain has TRBV7-9 and TRBJ1-5, with TRBD1 as a possible D gene (6 bases). Germline V CDR1 and CDR2: SEHNR, FQNEAQ (reference sequence). Trimming pared 5 bases from V and 3 bases from J, leaving 14 bases between. The CDR3 length is 15 residues. The CDR3 loop reads CASSTTGQLNQPQHF. CDR3 sequence (DNA): TGTGCCAGCAGCACAACAGGACAGCTCAATCAGCCCCAGCATTTT.

This clonotype was counted many times. The chain combines TRBV30 with TRBJ1-5; no clear D. There are 13 residues in the CDR3. Germline V gene lookup returns CDR1 GTSNPN and CDR2 SVGIG (reference sequence). V lost 0 bases and J lost 6, with 9 bases in between. This chain's CDR3 is CAWSVMGSQPQHF. CDR3 in DNA: TGTGCCTGGAGTGTAATGGGGAGTCAGCCCCAGCATTTT.

J is TRBJ2-2 and V is TRBV6-1; a weak D match, TRBD1 (6 bases). CDR3 size: 15 residues. The germline CDR1 and CDR2 sequences are MNHNS and SASEGT. V lost 6 bases to trimming and J lost 1 base, with 12 bases between them. The CDR3 loop reads CASRSWGQNTGELFF. The CDR3 DNA reads as TGTGCCAGCAGGAGTTGGGGACAGAACACCGGGGAGCTGTTTTTT.

This clonotype was detected a few times. The chain uses TRBV5-5 and TRBJ1-6; 7 bases are shared with TRBD1. This CDR3 is 15 amino acids long. V shed 5 bases, J shed 8 bases, and the junction held 10 bases outside the gene matches. In germline, CDR1 is SGHKS, CDR2 YYEKEE (reference sequence). In nucleotides, the CDR3 is TGTGCCAGCAGGAACGGCGACAGGGCAGATTCACCCCTCCACTTT. This gives the protein CASRNGDRADSPLHF.

As to this clonotype: Given a far larger clone just one base away, this is likely a sequencing read error. This rearrangement joins TRBV6-9 to TRBJ2-1; possible D gene TRBD2, 6 bases. Trimming took 3 bases from V and 6 from J, leaving 18 bases between them. CDR1 MNHGY and CDR2 SVAAGI come from the germline V gene. The CDR3 spans 16 residues. Here the CDR3 reads CASSYGGRVTCNEQFF. CDR3 DNA sequence: TGTGCCAGCAGTTACGGGGGACGGGTTACCTGCAATGAGCAGTTCTTC.

In its sample, this clonotype was seen many times. The J gene is TRBJ2-4, the V gene TRBV10-3; D might be TRBD1 (6 bases). The germline V gene encodes CDR1 ENHRY and CDR2 SYGVKD. There are 18 residues in the CDR3. The ends were cut back, 3 bases at V and 0 bases at J, with 18 bases in the middle. The CDR3 sequence is CAISDLPQGTLAKNIQYF. The DNA of the CDR3 is TGTGCCATCAGTGATCTTCCTCAGGGGACCCTAGCCAAAAACATTCAGTACTTC.

Turning to this clonotype: This clone may be a read error of a much larger clone one base away. For the CDR3, the DNA is TGTGCCAGCAGCTCTAGCGGGAGTCGCGGCACCGGGGAGCTGCTTTTT. Translation: CASSSSGSRGTGELLF. This rearrangement joins TRBV7-7 to TRBJ2-2; 10 bases align to TRBD2. The V gene's germline CDR1 is SSHAT and CDR2 FNYEAQ (reference sequence). This CDR3 has 16 amino acids.

CDR3 residues: CSGEREGSQYF. The CDR3 coding sequence is TGCTCCGGGGAGCGGGAGGGTTCGCAGTATTTT. This chain uses TRBV20-1 with TRBJ2-3; 10 nucleotides agree with TRBD2. From germline, CDR1 is DFQATT and CDR2 SNEGSKA (reference sequence). The CDR3 totals 11 residues.

This clonotype has just a few counts. This chain joins TRBV4-3 and TRBJ2-5, with TRBD2 matching over 7 bases. The CDR3 has 15 amino acids. J lost 2 bases, V lost 2 bases, and 5 bases had no gene match. Germline-derived CDR1 and CDR2 are LGHNA and YSLEER. The DNA for the CDR3 is TGCGCCAGCAGCCAAAGCGGGGCCGCTCAAGAGACCCAGTACTTC. Translated, it gives CASSQSGAAQETQYF.

There are a few counts of this clonotype. One base away lies a much larger clone, so this may be a sequencing read error. The rearrangement links TRBV20-1 to TRBJ2-1; D may be TRBD2 (6 bases). The V end lost 7 bases, the J end lost 7 bases, and 17 bases lay between the germline ends. Germline CDR1 reads DFQATT; CDR2 reads SNEGSKA (reference sequence). The CDR3 has 13 residues. CDR3 sequence (DNA): TGCAGTGGCGCGGGAAGCCGTGTTAATGAGCAGTTCTTC. It translates to CSGAGSRVNEQFF.

This chain links TRBV6-1 with TRBJ1-5; tentatively, D is TRBD1 (5 bases). V was pared by 6 bases and J by 2 bases, with 14 bases between. The length of the CDR3 is 15 residues. The germline V gene encodes CDR1 MNHNS and CDR2 SASEGT. The CDR3 protein is CASSRTLGGNQPQHF. For the CDR3, the DNA is TGTGCCAGCAGCCGGACGTTAGGGGGCAATCAGCCCCAGCATTTT.